The 27 T cell receptor delta chains listed next were all sequenced from one sample in a study of Vδ1+ human thymocytes. Findings of the study overall: In the thymus, TRG and TRD repertoires looked highly polyclonal with Gaussian CDR3 lengths.

Extracted RNA was reverse transcribed into cDNA. Pooled V-gene forward primers with one constant-region reverse primer generated the CDR3 amplicons by multiplex PCR. TCRdb ran CATT on the multiplex PCR reads. The sample has about 75,000 delta-chain clones, about 38% seen once. These receptors have no known antigen. Input material: Vdelta1+ gamma-delta thymocytes from the thymus. This sample's subset: FACS-sorted CD3+ TCRalphabeta- TCRVdelta1+ TCRVdelta2- thymocytes. These receptors all come from a boy in the first two years of life who had congenital heart surgery.

The chain carries TRDV1 and TRDJ1; 7 bases align to TRDD3. The germline CDR1 and CDR2 sequences are TSWWSYY and QGS. With 0 bases clipped from V and 3 bases from J, the junction kept 16 bases outside the gene matches. The CDR3 is 19 residues long. The CDR3 is CALGELARSGGRRADKLIF. As DNA, the CDR3 is TGTGCTCTTGGGGAACTGGCCCGGTCTGGGGGCCGCAGGGCCGATAAACTCATCTTT.

This clone was seen a few times. The chain joins TRDV1 to TRDJ1; 9 bases align to TRDD3. Unmatched junction bases numbered 26, after V lost 0 bases and J lost 0 bases. The CDR3 runs to 24 residues. Germline V gene lookup returns CDR1 TSWWSYY and CDR2 QGS. CDR3 region: CALGELSPPKGYWGTQTNTDKLIF. The CDR3, as DNA: TGTGCTCTTGGGGAACTGTCTCCCCCGAAGGGGTACTGGGGGACACAAACCAACACCGATAAACTCATCTTT.

This sequence joins TRDV1 and TRDJ1, with 13 bases matching TRDD3. Germline loops: CDR1 TSWWSYY, CDR2 QGS. V lost 1 base, J lost 3 bases, and 14 bases stayed unmatched. The CDR3 loop spans 20 amino acids. The CDR3 region is CALGEQSGILGDTQPDKLIF. CDR3 DNA: TGTGCTCTTGGGGAACAGTCCGGGATACTGGGGGATACGCAACCCGATAAACTCATCTTT.

The V and J genes are TRDV1 and TRDJ1; D unclear. Germline CDR1 reads TSWWSYY; CDR2 reads QGS. The ends were cut back, 6 bases at V and 0 bases at J, with 23 bases in the middle. The CDR3 has 18 amino acids. CDR3 nucleotides: TGTGCTCTTGGACACCCCCGTACCCGAAAGGTATACACCGATAAACTCATCTTT. It translates to CALGHPRTRKVYTDKLIF.

About this clone: Other DNA sequences of this sample code for an identical CDR3. The J gene is TRDJ1, the V gene TRDV1; D unclear. V gave up 0 bases and J gave up 4 bases, with 21 bases separating them. The CDR3 sequence is 18 residues long. CDR1 is TSWWSYY and CDR2 is QGS in the germline V gene. The CDR3 spells CALGELRGILVFGDKLIF. The CDR3, as DNA: TGTGCTCTTGGGGAACTAAGGGGTATACTCGTTTTTGGCGATAAACTCATCTTT.

This chain uses TRDV1 with TRDJ1; 12 bases are a match to TRDD3. V gave up 1 base and J gave up 1 base; unmatched junction bases: 10. Germline assignment: CDR1 TSWWSYY and CDR2 QGS. CDR3 size: 19 residues. CDR3 DNA sequence: TGTGCTCTTGGGGAACGTAGCAGAACTGGGGGATACTGCACCGATAAACTCATCTTT. Protein: CALGERSRTGGYCTDKLIF.

The J gene is TRDJ1, the V gene TRDV1; 8 positions match TRDD3. The junction had 39 bases not matched to a gene; V was cut back by 9 bases and J by 0 bases. Germline values: CDR1 TSWWSYY, CDR2 QGS. The CDR3 contains 25 residues. The CDR3 DNA is TGTGCTCTCGACGAGAAAAGGCCTTCCCTTACTCCCCCGGTACTGGGGGTCTCCTACACCGATAAACTCATCTTT. Encoded protein: CALDEKRPSLTPPVLGVSYTDKLIF.

This clone was detected only a few times. The V gene is TRDV1, the J gene TRDJ1; TRDD3 matches 9 bases. Germline V gene sequence: CDR1 TSWWSYY, CDR2 QGS. There are 17 residues in the CDR3. Trimming cost V 0 bases and J 0 bases; bases outside gene matches: 5. The CDR3 loop reads CALGELQSGGYTDKLIF. CDR3 sequence (DNA): TGTGCTCTTGGGGAACTTCAGTCTGGGGGATACACCGATAAACTCATCTTT.

The rearrangement joins TRDV1 to TRDJ1; D is possibly TRDD3 (6 bases). The V end lost 1 base, the J end lost 0 bases, and 39 bases lay between the germline ends. The CDR3 extends over 25 amino acids. Germline values: CDR1 TSWWSYY, CDR2 QGS. CDR3 residues: CALGEPRPIPASGYWVTPYTDKLIF. The CDR3 DNA is TGTGCTCTTGGGGAACCCCGACCCATTCCCGCATCAGGGTACTGGGTGACCCCGTACACCGATAAACTCATCTTT.

The rearrangement uses TRDV1 and TRDJ1, with 11 bases aligning to TRDD3. This CDR3 is built from 18 residues. Trimming removed 2 bases from V and 3 bases from J; junction bases left unmatched: 11. CDR1 TSWWSYY and CDR2 QGS come from the germline V gene. The CDR3 bases are TGTGCTCTTGGGGAATTGTCCCGACTGGGGGATAAGGCCGATAAACTCATCTTT. Residues: CALGELSRLGDKADKLIF.

The rearrangement uses TRDV1 and TRDJ1; 13 nucleotides agree with TRDD3. With 8 bases clipped from V and 0 bases from J, the junction kept 18 bases outside the gene matches. Germline lookup yields CDR1 TSWWSYY and CDR2 QGS. The CDR3 totals 20 residues. Written as DNA, the CDR3 is TGTGCTCTTCCTTCTTCCCTTACTGGGGGATACGAGGGATACACCGATAAACTCATCTTT. Translating it yields CALPSSLTGGYEGYTDKLIF.

The chain links TRDV1 to TRDJ1, with D perhaps matching TRDD2 or TRDD3 (9 bases each). Trimming pared 5 bases from V and 0 bases from J, leaving 40 bases between. CDR1 is TSWWSYY and CDR2 is QGS in the germline V gene. The CDR3 extends over 24 amino acids. The CDR3 spells CALGWNPFLPTYWGTPPYTDKLIF. CDR3 coding DNA: TGTGCTCTTGGGTGGAACCCCTTCCTTCCTACGTACTGGGGGACTCCCCCGTACACCGATAAACTCATCTTT.

This clone has more than one count but fewer than ten. The chain joins TRDV1 to TRDJ1; TRDD3 matches at 7 bases. The CDR3 length is 22 residues. V shed 2 bases and J 1 base; nucleotides not matched to a gene: 25. Per germline, CDR1 TSWWSYY and CDR2 QGS. CDR3 sequence: CALGERSGTFDSLGVPTDKLIF. CDR3 bases: TGTGCTCTTGGGGAAAGAAGTGGGACTTTTGACTCGCTGGGGGTCCCCACCGATAAACTCATCTTT.

This clone was seen a handful of times. The chain combines TRDV1 with TRDJ1; 7 nucleotides match TRDD3. Germline assignment: CDR1 TSWWSYY and CDR2 QGS. The V gene end was trimmed by 7 bases and the J gene end by 7 bases; junction bases not matched to a gene: 18. The CDR3 covers 16 residues. CDR3 sequence: CALAPLSGLGISKLIF. The DNA for the CDR3 is TGTGCTCTTGCTCCTCTATCCGGTCTGGGGATAAGTAAACTCATCTTT.

In its sample, this clone was seen a few times. This sequence joins TRDV1 and TRDJ1, with D possibly being TRDD2 (6 bases). Germline CDR1 is TSWWSYY and CDR2 is QGS. The CDR3 loop spans 18 amino acids. Deletions cut 0 bases from V and 2 bases from J, with 19 bases between. The CDR3 DNA reads as TGTGCTCTTGGGGAACTCTCCTACGCCTCTCTACTGACCGATAAACTCATCTTT. This codes for CALGELSYASLLTDKLIF.

The sample holds a few counts of this clone. Different DNA sequences within this sample yield the same CDR3. The chain couples TRDV1 to TRDJ1; no clear D. Trimming pared 2 bases from V and 0 bases from J, leaving 25 bases between. This CDR3 spans 20 amino acids. Germline V gene data show CDR1 as TSWWSYY and CDR2 as QGS. The CDR3 nucleotides are TGTGCTCTTGGGGAATCCGCCACTACATCCCCGGAGACGTACACCGATAAACTCATCTTT. Its translation is CALGESATTSPETYTDKLIF.

With respect to this clone: The germline gene is not matched at one end of the junction; a read error may be the cause. Other nucleotide sequences from this sample produce the same CDR3. The gene calls are TRDV1 and TRDJ1, with D perhaps matching TRDD3 (6 bases). This CDR3 contains 15 residues. Germline V gene lookup returns CDR1 TSWWSYY and CDR2 QGS. The DNA for the CDR3 is TGTGCTCTTGGGGAAAGGGGGACGTACACCGATAAACTCATCTTC. It translates to CALGERGTYTDKLIF.

Regarding this clone: A much larger clone lies a single base off, so this may be a read error. The chain employs TRDV2 and TRDJ3; the D is unclear. CDR1 is GEAIGNYY, CDR2 EKD, per germline. Trimming shortened V by 5 bases and J by 0 bases, and 13 bases separated the two germline ends. This CDR3 contains 17 residues. In nucleotides, the CDR3 is TGTGCCTGTGCCCCCATCCGATTCTCCTGGGACACCCGACAGATGTTTTTC. Its translation is CACAPIRFSWDTRQMFF.

The chain couples TRDV1 to TRDJ1; the D call may be TRDD2 or TRDD3 (5 bases each). Trimming shortened V by 3 bases and J by 0 bases, and 23 bases separated the two germline ends. The CDR3 has 19 residues. From germline, CDR1 is TSWWSYY and CDR2 QGS. The CDR3 DNA reads TGTGCTCTTGGGGAGCATCCTAATCCTATAACTGGAAACACCGATAAACTCATCTTT. It is translated as CALGEHPNPITGNTDKLIF.

As concerns this clone: A much larger clone lies a single base off, so this may be a read error. The chain carries TRDV2 and TRDJ1; D is perhaps TRDD3 (6 bases). Germline lookup yields CDR1 GEAIGNYY and CDR2 EKD. The CDR3 has 16 residues. The CDR3 DNA sequence: TGTGCCTGTGCCACCCAAGGGGGAACGTACACCGATAAACTCATCTTT. This encodes CACATQGGTYTDKLIF.

Comments on this clone: The same CDR3 arises from other DNA sequences in this sample as well. The chain uses TRDV1 and TRDJ1, with TRDD3 identical over 7 bases. CDR3 length: 17 amino acids. Germline V gene lookup returns CDR1 TSWWSYY and CDR2 QGS. The trim removed 1 base at V and 4 bases at J, leaving 12 bases unmatched. In DNA form, the CDR3 reads TGTGCTCTTGGGGAACGCGATCGCCGGGGGATTCACGATAAACTCATCTTT. It is translated as CALGERDRRGIHDKLIF.

Points on this clone: Within the sample, other DNA sequences also encode this same CDR3. V usage is TRDV1 and J usage is TRDJ1, with D perhaps TRDD3 (6 bases). CDR3 length equals 18 residues. The V end was cut by 2 bases, the J end by 1 base, with 20 bases between. The germline CDR1 and CDR2 sequences are TSWWSYY and QGS. This CDR3 is CALGESPFSLGITDKLIF. Here the CDR3 DNA reads TGTGCTCTTGGGGAATCCCCCTTCTCATTGGGGATCACCGATAAACTCATCTTT.

V usage is TRDV1 and J usage is TRDJ1; 8 positions agree with TRDD3. The V and J ends lost 0 bases and 0 bases, in that order; junction bases with no gene match: 30. The CDR3 runs to 25 residues. Germline-derived CDR1 and CDR2 are TSWWSYY and QGS. DNA of the CDR3: TGTGCTCTTGGGGAACTTCCCCCTGGGAACCGGGGGATAAAAAAATTGGATTCGTACACCGATAAACTCATCTTT. As protein: CALGELPPGNRGIKKLDSYTDKLIF.

The V call is TRDV1, the J call TRDJ1, with 12 bases aligning to TRDD3. Germline V lookup: CDR1 TSWWSYY, CDR2 QGS. CDR3 length: 25 residues. V shed 0 bases and J 0 bases; nucleotides not matched to a gene: 26. The CDR3 loop reads CALGELNLFPSGGYAFWRDTDKLIF. Here the CDR3 DNA reads TGTGCTCTTGGGGAACTAAATCTCTTCCCCTCTGGGGGATACGCTTTCTGGAGGGACACCGATAAACTCATCTTT.

The chain joins TRDV1 to TRDJ1, with TRDD3 matching 8 bases. J was trimmed by 2 bases and V by 4 bases; bases with no gene match: 27. Per germline, CDR1 TSWWSYY and CDR2 QGS. The CDR3 has 22 residues. Here the CDR3 reads CALGGITESVAWRDTLTDKLIF. CDR3 nucleotides: TGTGCTCTTGGGGGAATTACCGAATCGGTTGCGTGGCGGGATACGCTTACCGATAAACTCATCTTT.

This clone was seen a few times. This rearrangement joins TRDV1 to TRDJ1, with 12 positions matching TRDD3. V shed 3 bases, J shed 4 bases, and the junction held 36 bases outside the gene matches. CDR3 length equals 26 residues. Looked up from germline, CDR1 is TSWWSYY and CDR2 is QGS. The CDR3 region is CALGDQSYDPTLPSLGDTPGIDKLIF. Written as DNA, the CDR3 is TGTGCTCTTGGGGATCAATCCTACGACCCTACACTACCTAGTCTGGGGGATACGCCGGGGATCGATAAACTCATCTTT.

This clone was seen more than once but under ten times. This chain joins TRDV1 and TRDJ1, with TRDD3 matching over 7 bases. V lost 0 bases and J lost 1; bases outside the gene matches: 5. The CDR3 extends over 16 amino acids. Per the germline V gene, CDR1 is TSWWSYY and CDR2 is QGS. The chain's CDR3 is CALGELFGGSTDKLIF. The CDR3 DNA sequence: TGTGCTCTTGGGGAACTTTTCGGGGGATCCACCGATAAACTCATCTTT.